This T cell receptor (beta chain) was captured by sequencing in a study of T cell responses to AZD1222 COVID-19 vaccine (dated by TCRdb to about 2021). A note on the overall study: TCR sequencing was performed for 230 to 250 trial participants, of whom 207 were given two doses of AZD1222 and around 26 were given two doses of MenACWY control vaccine. Trial participants were enrolled into age subgroups of 18-55, 56-69 and 70-plus years, which contained roughly 150, 30 and 60 TCR-sequenced participants, respectively. Points the paper makes about the study in general: After two AZD1222 doses, spike-specific TCR breadth and depth were significantly higher than at day 0 and than in MenACWY recipients. The whole spike protein was spanned by vaccine-associated CD4 TCRs, and dominant responses were seen in regions 160-218 and 743-854. Reportedly, close to half of the unique spike-specific TCRs recognized epitopes lying outside the regions that are mutated in the B.1.351 and B.1.1.7 variants. Conclusions about previously exposed vaccinees are limited, since just a handful of AZD1222 recipients were seropositive for SARS-CoV-2 at baseline. The 56-69-year group was small, and its depth increase did not reach significance, likely because of low power. Because no day 14 peak-response samples were available, the repertoires could be characterized only after the peak T cell response. Most participants were white British and females outnumbered males, and the authors suggested that clonal diversity may have been underestimated.

The CDR3 regions of human TCRbeta chains were analyzed by immunosequencing. The study's processing was this. TCRs in the repertoires were compared against a reference library of SARS-CoV-2-specific TCRs that had been generated with the MIRA antigen-specificity platform. Breadth meant the fraction of unique TCRs that were SARS-CoV-2-associated, whereas depth meant the fraction of total T cells that were SARS-CoV-2-associated. Using the MIRA data, every spike-specific TCR was mapped to the spike region that the TCR reacted to and assigned to either a CD4 or a CD8 class. Log10-transformed breadth and depth values were compared by one-way ANOVA with Sidak's multiple comparisons tests. This immuneACCESS table, as held by TCRdb, lists in-frame sequences with V and J called but not all clones. Of the missing ones, under half trace to an unresolved V gene in checked studies; the others have no known cause. V and J calls and clone size are as listed in that table; D and trimming were resolved from the DNA. For this sample the table gives roughly 200,000 clones, of which 85% to 95% were detected only once. Jointly, the top ten make up under 1.1% of the sample.

Note on this clone: This receptor's antigen is unknown. No qualities accompany the bases; no much larger clone lies one base away.

Per the germline V gene (reference sequence), SGHKS is the CDR1 and YYEKEE is the CDR2. Trimmed from V: 2 bases; trimmed from J: 6 bases; junction bases lacking a gene match: 5. The CDR3 runs 14 residues from the cysteine to the phenylalanine. Just CDR3 DNA is preserved here, 42 bases in frame from base 1. The sample's time point label is to be understood as: about 28 days (+/-7) after the second vaccine dose. This specimen's treatment or condition label, per the study, means: meningococcal conjugate vaccine given as trial control. Samples from vaccinated people were obtained from the UK trials COV001 and COV002, which included a single-blind randomized controlled phase 2/3 trial of AZD1222 (ChAdOx1 nCoV-19) in healthy adults. Trial participant PBMC samples were collected at day 0 and day 28 after the second dose for TCRbeta chain sequencing.

The source of this sequence is an adult who received the MenACWY meningococcal vaccine as a control. The sample in question was peripheral blood, obtained 28 days after the second dose of the MenACWY control vaccine. The chain is assembled from TRBV5-5 and TRBJ1-1; TRBD1 aligns with 9 central bases. The CDR3 reads as follows: CASSFTGQGAEAFF. Read as DNA, the sequence is TGTGCCAGCAGCTTTACGGGACAGGGAGCTGAAGCTTTCTTT.